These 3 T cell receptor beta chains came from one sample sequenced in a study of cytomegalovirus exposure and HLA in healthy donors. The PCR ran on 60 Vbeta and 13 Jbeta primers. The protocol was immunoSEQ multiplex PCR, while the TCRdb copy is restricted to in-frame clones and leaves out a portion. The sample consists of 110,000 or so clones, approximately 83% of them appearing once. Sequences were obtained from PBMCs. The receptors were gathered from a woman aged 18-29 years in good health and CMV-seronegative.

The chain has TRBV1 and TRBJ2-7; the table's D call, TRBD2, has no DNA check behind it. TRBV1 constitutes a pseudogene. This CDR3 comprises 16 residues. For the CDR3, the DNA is TGCACCAGCAGCCCCGAGGAAGCGGGAGGGCCCCACGAGCAGTACTTC. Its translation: CTSSPEEAGGPHEQYF.

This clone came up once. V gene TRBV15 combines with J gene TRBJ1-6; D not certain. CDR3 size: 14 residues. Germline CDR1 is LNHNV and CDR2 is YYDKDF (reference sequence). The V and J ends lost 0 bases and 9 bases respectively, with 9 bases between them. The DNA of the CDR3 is TGTGCCACCAGCAGAGATCGGCAGGCTTCACCCCTCCACTTT. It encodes CATSRDRQASPLHF. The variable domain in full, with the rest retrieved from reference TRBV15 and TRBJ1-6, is DAMVIQNPRYQVTQFGKPVTLSCSQTLNHNVMYWYQQKSSQAPKLLFHYYDKDFNNEADTPDNFQSRRPNTSFCFLDIRSPGLGDTAMYLCATSRDRQASPLHFGNGTRLTVT.

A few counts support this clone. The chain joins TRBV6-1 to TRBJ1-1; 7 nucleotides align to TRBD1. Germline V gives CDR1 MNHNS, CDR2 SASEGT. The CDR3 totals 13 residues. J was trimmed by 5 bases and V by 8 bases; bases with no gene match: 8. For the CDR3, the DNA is TGTGCCAGCTATGGCAGGGGGAGGACTGAAGCTTTCTTT. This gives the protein CASYGRGRTEAFF.